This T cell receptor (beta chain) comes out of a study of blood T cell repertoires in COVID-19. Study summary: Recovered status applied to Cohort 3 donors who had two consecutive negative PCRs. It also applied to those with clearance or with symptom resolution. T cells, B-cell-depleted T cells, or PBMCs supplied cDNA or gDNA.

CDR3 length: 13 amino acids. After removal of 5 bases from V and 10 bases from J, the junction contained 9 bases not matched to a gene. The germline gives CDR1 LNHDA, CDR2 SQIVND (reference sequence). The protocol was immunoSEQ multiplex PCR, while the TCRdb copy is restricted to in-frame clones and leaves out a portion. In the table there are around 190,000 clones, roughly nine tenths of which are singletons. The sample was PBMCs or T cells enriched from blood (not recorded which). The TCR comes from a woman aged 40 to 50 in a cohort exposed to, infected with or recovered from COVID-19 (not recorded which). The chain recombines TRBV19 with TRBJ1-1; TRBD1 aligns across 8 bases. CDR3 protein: CASSWDRPAGAFF. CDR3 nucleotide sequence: TGTGCCAGTAGTTGGGACAGGCCCGCCGGAGCTTTCTTT.